One sample yielded the 2 T cell receptor beta chains listed below, sequenced in a study of blood T cell repertoires in COVID-19. The protocol was immunoSEQ multiplex PCR, while the TCRdb copy is restricted to in-frame clones and leaves out a portion. The sample contains roughly 140,000 clones, approximately 84% of which appear only once. The sequencing sample was made of peripheral blood. These receptors were taken from a human donor in a cohort sampled during active COVID-19.

This sequence joins TRBV5-3 and TRBJ1-5, with a weak D call TRBD1 (5 bases). TRBV5-3 qualifies as an ORF whose function is uncertain. Deletions cut 3 bases from V and 9 bases from J, with 16 bases between. There are 14 residues in the CDR3. This CDR3 reads CARSSGDRCGPQHF. As DNA, the CDR3 is TGTGCCAGAAGCTCGGGGGACCGATGCGGGCCCCAGCATTTT.

V and J are TRBV5-4 and TRBJ1-6, with a tentative D call TRBD1 (5 bases). This CDR3 has 15 residues. CDR1 and CDR2 from the germline V gene are SGHNT and YYREEE (reference sequence). The V end lost 1 base, the J end lost 7 bases, and 12 bases lay between the germline ends. The CDR3 is CASSLLTVNNSPLHF. CDR3 nucleotide sequence: TGTGCCAGCAGCTTGTTGACAGTTAACAATTCACCCCTCCACTTT.